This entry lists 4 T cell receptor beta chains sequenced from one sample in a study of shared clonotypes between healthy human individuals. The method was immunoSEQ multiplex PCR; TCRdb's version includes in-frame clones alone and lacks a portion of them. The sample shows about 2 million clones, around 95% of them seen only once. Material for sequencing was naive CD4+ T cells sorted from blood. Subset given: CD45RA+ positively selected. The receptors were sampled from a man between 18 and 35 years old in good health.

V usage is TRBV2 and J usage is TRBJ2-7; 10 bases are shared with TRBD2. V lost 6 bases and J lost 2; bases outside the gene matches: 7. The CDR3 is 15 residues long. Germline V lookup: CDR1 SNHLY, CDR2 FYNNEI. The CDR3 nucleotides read TGTGCCAGCAGGGCCGGACTAGCGGCGGCCTACGAGCAGTACTTC. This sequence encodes CASRAGLAAAYEQYF.

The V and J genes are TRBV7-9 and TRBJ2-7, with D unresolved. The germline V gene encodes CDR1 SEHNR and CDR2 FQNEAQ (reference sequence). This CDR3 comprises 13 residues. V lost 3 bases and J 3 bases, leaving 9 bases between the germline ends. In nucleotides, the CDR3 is TGTGCCAGCAGCTTTGGGCACCTCTACGAGCAGTACTTC. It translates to CASSFGHLYEQYF.

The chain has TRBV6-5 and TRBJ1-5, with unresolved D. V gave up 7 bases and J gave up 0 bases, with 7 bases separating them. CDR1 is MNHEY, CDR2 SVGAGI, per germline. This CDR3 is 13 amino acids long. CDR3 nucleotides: TGTGCCAGCATCGTCCCTAGCAATCAGCCCCAGCATTTT. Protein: CASIVPSNQPQHF.

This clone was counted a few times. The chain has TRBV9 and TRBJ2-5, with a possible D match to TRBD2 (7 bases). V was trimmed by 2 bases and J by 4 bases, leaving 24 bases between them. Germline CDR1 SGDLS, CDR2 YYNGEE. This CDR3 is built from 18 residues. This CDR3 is CASSVGIGEGVRGETQYF. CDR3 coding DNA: TGTGCCAGCAGCGTGGGTATTGGGGAGGGGGTGAGAGGAGAGACCCAGTACTTC.